The present T cell receptor beta chain was sequenced within a study of T cells in tumors after PD-1 blockade. Study overall: A subset received ongoing vismodegib 150 mg daily alongside anti-PD-1 therapy. Tumor samples yielded about 20-fold more depth than single-cell TCR sequencing. Study outcomes and limitations: Expanded exhausted CD8+ clones after therapy were mostly novel clonotypes.

The repertoire was sequenced with immunoSEQ multiplex PCR; TCRdb's copy has only in-frame clones and lacks some. Of roughly 4,400 clones in the sample, about 63% were seen once. Germline V lookup: CDR1 LGHDT, CDR2 YNNKEL (reference sequence). CDR3 length equals 15 residues. Trimming removed 5 bases from V and 3 bases from J, with 16 bases in between. Template: tumor biopsy or peripheral blood genomic DNA, roughly 550-6,500 ng per sample. With respect to this clone: No antigen is known for it.

The chain carries TRBV3-1 (or the pseudogene TRBV3-2) and TRBJ2-5, with D possibly being TRBD2 (6 bases). The sample here was tumor tissue, taken after anti-PD-1 treatment. This sequence was found in a human donor with basal cell carcinoma. CDR3 loop: CASSFPGLNKETQYF. The DNA of the CDR3 is TGTGCCAGCAGCTTCCCGGGACTTAACAAAGAGACCCAGTACTTC.